This T cell receptor (beta chain) was sequenced in a study of OX40 agonist ivuxolimab in advanced cancers. Turning to the study itself: Ivuxolimab, an antibody acting as an agonist of OX40 (CD134), was used to treat patients. Study-wide findings and caveats: By week 6 at 0.1 to 3.0 mg/kg, blood CD4+ and CD8+ T cells had expanded clonally. Relative to CD4+ cells, CD8+ T cells on average had more expanded clones.

V shed 2 bases and J shed 1 base, with 6 bases lying between them. CDR1 is SGDLS and CDR2 is YYNGEE in the germline V gene. The CDR3 runs to 13 residues. Comment on this clone: The antigen remains undetermined.

Profiling relied on immunoSEQ multiplex PCR, and the TCRdb table lists in-frame clones only, not all of them. In the table there are approximately 60,000 clones, roughly 84% of which are singletons. The investigators sampled blood at baseline, at cycle 4 day 1, and at cycle 7 day 1. This chain connects TRBV9 to TRBJ1-1; D unclear. This sequence originates from an adult with an advanced solid tumor such as melanoma, head and neck, liver or kidney cancer. The specimen was CD4+ or CD8+ T cells sorted from blood, collected in a trial of the OX40 agonist ivuxolimab. The CDR3 sequence is CASSVRENTEAFF. For the CDR3, the DNA is TGTGCCAGCAGCGTGCGAGAGAACACTGAAGCTTTCTTT.